This entry describes one TCR beta chain. The antigen remains undetermined. The data are from a study of long-term antiretroviral therapy in people with HIV. Germline V gene lookup returns CDR1 MNHNY and CDR2 SVGAGI (reference sequence). The CDR3 is 14 amino acids. Trimming cost V 5 bases and J 0 bases, with 10 bases left between them. Run at survey level, the immunoSEQ assay was version v3.0. Data came from immunoSEQ multiplex PCR; TCRdb stores just in-frame clones and leaves some out. The repertoire holds more than 11,000 clones, with more than 60% as singletons. Study-level points and caveats: Missing from the dataset were any data on ART adherence, viral resistance or therapy changes. Diversity increased after ART yet remained lower than in transplant donor controls. Clones that had undergone expansion before ART dominated the repertoire at all time points.

The source is a man aged 35-49 years with HIV. This rearrangement joins TRBV6-6 to TRBJ1-1, with D unresolved. This specimen consisted of unsorted PBMCs, obtained 1.3 years before starting antiretroviral therapy. DNA for the CDR3: TGTGCCAGCAGTACCCGGGAGTTGAACACTGAAGCTTTCTTT. It is translated as CASSTRELNTEAFF.